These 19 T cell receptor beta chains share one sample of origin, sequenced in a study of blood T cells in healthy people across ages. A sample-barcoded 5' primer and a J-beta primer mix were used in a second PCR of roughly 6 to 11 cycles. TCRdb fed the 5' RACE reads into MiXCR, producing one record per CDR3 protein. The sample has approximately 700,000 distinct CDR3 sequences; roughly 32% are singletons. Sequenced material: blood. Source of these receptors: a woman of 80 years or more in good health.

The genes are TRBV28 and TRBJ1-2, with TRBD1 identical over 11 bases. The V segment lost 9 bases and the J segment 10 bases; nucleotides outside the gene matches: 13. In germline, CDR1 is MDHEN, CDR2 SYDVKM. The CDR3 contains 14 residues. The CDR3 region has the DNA TGTGCCAGTCGCTATCCCGGGACAGGGGGTGCCTACACCTTC. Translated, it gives CASRYPGTGGAYTF.

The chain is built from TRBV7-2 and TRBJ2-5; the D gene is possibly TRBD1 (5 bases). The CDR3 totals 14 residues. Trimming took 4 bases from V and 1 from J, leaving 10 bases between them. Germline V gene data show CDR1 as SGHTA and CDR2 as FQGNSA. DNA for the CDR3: TGTGCCAGCAGCTCCCAGGGCAGCCAAGAGACCCAGTACTTC. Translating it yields CASSSQGSQETQYF.

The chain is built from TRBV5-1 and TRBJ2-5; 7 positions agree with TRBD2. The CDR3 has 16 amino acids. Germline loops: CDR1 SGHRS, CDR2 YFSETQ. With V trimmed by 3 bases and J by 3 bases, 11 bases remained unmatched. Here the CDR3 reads CASSYMGTGGEETQYF. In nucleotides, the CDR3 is TGCGCCAGCAGCTACATGGGGACGGGAGGAGAAGAGACCCAGTACTTC.

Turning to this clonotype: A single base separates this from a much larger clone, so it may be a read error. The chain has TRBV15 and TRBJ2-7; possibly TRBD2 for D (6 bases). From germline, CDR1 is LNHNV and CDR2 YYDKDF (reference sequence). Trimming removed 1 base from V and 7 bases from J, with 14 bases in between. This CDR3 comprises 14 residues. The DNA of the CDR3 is TGTGCCACCAGCAGAGCAGCGGGTGGCAATGAGCAGTACTTC. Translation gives CATSRAAGGNEQYF.

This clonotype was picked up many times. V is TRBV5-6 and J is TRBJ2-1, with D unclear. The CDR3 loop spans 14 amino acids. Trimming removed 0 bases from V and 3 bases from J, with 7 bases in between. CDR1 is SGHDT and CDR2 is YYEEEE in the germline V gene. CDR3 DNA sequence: TGTGCCAGCAGCTTGGGACGGATCTACAATGAGCAGTTCTTC. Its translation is CASSLGRIYNEQFF.

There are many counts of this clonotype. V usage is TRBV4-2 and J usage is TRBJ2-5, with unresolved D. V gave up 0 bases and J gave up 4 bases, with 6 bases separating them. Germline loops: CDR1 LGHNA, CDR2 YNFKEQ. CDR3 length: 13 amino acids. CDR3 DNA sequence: TGTGCCAGCAGCCAAGATTCAGCAGAGACCCAGTACTTC. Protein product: CASSQDSAETQYF.

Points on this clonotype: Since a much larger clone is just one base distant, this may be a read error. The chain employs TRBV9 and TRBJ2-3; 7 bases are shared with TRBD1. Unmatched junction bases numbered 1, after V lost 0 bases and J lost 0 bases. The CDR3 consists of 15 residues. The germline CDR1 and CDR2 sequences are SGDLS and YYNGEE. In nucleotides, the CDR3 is TGTGCCAGCAGCGTAGGGGACAGCAGCACAGATACGCAGTATTTT. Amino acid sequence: CASSVGDSSTDTQYF.

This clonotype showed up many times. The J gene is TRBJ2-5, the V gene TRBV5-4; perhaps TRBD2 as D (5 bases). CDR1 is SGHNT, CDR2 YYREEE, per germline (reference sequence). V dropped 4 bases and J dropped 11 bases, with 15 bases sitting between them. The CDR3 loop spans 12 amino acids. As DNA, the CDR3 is TGTGCCAGCAGCCCTGACCGGTGGGAGCAGTACTTC. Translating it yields CASSPDRWEQYF.

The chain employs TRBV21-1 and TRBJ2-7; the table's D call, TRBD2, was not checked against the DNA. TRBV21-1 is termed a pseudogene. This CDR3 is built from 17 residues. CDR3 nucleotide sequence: TGTGCCATCACGGTGACTAGCGGGGGGGCCCAACCCTACGAGCAGTACTTC. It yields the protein CAITVTSGGAQPYEQYF.

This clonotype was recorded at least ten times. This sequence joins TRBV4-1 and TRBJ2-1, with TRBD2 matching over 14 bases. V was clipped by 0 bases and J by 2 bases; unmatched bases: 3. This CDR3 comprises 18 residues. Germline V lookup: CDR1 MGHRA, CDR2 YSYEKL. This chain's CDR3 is CASSQDGTSGGPYNEQFF. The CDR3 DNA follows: TGCGCCAGCAGCCAAGATGGGACTAGCGGGGGACCCTACAATGAGCAGTTCTTC.

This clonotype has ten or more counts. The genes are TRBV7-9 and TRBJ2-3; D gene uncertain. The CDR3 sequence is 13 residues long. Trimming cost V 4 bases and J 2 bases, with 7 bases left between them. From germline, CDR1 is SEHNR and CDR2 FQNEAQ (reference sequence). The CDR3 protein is CASSWGFTDTQYF. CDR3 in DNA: TGTGCCAGCAGCTGGGGATTCACAGATACGCAGTATTTT.

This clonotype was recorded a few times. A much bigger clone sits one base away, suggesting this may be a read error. CDR3 region: CASSYSWFSSYNEQYF. CDR3 coding DNA: TGTGCCAGCAGTTACTCGTGGTTTAGCTCCTACAATGAGCAGTACTTC. The chain uses TRBV6-5 and TRBJ2-1; D gene uncertain. Gene TRBJ2-7 matches the end of the DNA better, so the J call may be wrong. The V gene's germline CDR1 is MNHEY and CDR2 SVGAGI. The CDR3 is 16 amino acids.

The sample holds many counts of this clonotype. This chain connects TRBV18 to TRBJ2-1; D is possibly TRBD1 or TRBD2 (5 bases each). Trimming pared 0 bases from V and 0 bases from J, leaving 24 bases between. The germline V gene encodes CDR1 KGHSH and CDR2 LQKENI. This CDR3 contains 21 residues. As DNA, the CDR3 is TGTGCCAGCTCACCACCGGGCATGATACCCGGGGCGGCCAGCTCCTACAATGAGCAGTTCTTC. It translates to CASSPPGMIPGAASSYNEQFF.

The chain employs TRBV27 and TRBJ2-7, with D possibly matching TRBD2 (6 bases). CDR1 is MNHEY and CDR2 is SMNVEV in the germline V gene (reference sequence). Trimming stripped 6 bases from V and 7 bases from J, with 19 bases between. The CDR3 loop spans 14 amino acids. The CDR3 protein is CASSSRRGEQEQYF. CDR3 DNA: TGTGCCAGCAGCTCACGGCGGGGCGAGCAGGAGCAGTACTTC.

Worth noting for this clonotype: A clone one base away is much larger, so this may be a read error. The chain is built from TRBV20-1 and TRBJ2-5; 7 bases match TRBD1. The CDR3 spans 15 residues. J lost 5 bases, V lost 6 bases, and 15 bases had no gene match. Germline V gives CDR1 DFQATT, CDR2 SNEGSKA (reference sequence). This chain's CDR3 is CSAPTPTGLVETQYF. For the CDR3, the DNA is TGCAGTGCCCCTACCCCGACAGGGTTGGTGGAGACCCAGTACTTC.

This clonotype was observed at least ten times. CDR3 protein: CASSATGFGLSGANVLTF. The CDR3 nucleotides read TGTGCCAGCAGCGCGACAGGGTTTGGGCTTTCTGGGGCCAACGTCCTGACTTTC. This chain uses TRBV9 with TRBJ2-6; 7 bases are shared with TRBD1. The CDR3 contains 18 residues. Germline CDR1 is SGDLS and CDR2 is YYNGEE. V shed 3 bases, J shed 1 base, and the junction held 10 bases outside the gene matches.

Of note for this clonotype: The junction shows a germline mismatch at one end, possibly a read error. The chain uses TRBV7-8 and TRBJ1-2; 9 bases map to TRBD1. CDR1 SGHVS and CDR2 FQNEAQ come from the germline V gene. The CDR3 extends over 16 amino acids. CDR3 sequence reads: CASSLRDRAGSYGYTF. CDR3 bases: TGTGCCAGCAGCTTAAGGGACAGGGCAGGTTCCTATGGCTACACTTTC. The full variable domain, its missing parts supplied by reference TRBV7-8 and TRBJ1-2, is GAGVSQSPRYKVAKRGQDVALRCDPISGHVSLFWYQQALGQGPEFLTYFQNEAQLDKSGLPSDRFFAERPEGSVSTLKIQRTQQEDSAVYLCASSLRDRAGSYGYTFGSGTRLTVV.

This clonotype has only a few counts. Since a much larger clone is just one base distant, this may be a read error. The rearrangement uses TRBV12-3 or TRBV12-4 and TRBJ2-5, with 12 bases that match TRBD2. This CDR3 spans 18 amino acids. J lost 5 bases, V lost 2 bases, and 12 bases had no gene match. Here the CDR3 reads CASSLSSPSGGARETQYF. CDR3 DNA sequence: TGTGCCAGCAGTTTAAGTTCGCCTAGCGGGGGGGCGAGGGAGACCCAGTACTTC.

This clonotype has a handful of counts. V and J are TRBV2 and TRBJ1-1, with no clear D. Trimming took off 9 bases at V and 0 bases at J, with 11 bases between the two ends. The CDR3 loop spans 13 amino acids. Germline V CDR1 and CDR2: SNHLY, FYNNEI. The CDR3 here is CARTDVMNTEAFF. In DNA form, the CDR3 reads TGTGCCAGGACGGACGTCATGAACACTGAAGCTTTCTTT.